Here is one TCR beta chain with its context. The clone's antigen remains unknown. No base quality information exists; no much larger clone differs at one position. The germline V gene supplies CDR1 SGHDT and CDR2 YYEEEE. Trimming costs V 5 bases and J 5 bases, and their ends lie 11 bases apart. Measured from the cysteine to the phenylalanine, the CDR3 is 14 residues long. Only CDR3 DNA is held: 42 bases, read in frame from base 1. This record belongs to a study of control samples from healthy donors and cancer patients (dated by TCRdb to 2018 to 2021). The library was obtained by the immunoSEQ multiplex PCR assay. Imported from immuneACCESS, the table was reduced by TCRdb to in-frame sequences with V and J called. These copies leave out some clones; in studies compared against another copy, an unresolved V gene accounts for under half, and the cause of the remainder is not known. This sample is represented by roughly 40,000 clones; approximately 90% of them were singletons. The top ten hold approximately 3.8% of the sample.

The origin of this receptor is a woman in her forties or fifties in good health. The sample consisted of blood. The rearrangement joined TRBV5-6 to TRBJ1-6; no D gene call is confident. The nucleotide sequence is given as TGTGCCAGCAGTTCCCTGAGGGATAATTCACCCCTCCACTTT. This is translated as CASSSLRDNSPLHF.